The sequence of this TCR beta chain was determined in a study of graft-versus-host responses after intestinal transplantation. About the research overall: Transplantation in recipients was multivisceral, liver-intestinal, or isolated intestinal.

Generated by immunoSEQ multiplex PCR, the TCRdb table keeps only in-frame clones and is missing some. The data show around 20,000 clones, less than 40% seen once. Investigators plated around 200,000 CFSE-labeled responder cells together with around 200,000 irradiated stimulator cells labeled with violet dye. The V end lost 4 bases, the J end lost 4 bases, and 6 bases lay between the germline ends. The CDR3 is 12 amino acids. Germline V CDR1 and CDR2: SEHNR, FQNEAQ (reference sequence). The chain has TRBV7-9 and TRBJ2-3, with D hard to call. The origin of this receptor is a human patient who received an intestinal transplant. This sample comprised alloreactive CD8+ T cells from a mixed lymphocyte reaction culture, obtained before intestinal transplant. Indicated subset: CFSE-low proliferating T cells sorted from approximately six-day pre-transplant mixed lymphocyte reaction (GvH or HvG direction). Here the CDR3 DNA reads TGTGCCAGCAGCTCGAGACCAGATACGCAGTATTTT. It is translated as CASSSRPDTQYF.